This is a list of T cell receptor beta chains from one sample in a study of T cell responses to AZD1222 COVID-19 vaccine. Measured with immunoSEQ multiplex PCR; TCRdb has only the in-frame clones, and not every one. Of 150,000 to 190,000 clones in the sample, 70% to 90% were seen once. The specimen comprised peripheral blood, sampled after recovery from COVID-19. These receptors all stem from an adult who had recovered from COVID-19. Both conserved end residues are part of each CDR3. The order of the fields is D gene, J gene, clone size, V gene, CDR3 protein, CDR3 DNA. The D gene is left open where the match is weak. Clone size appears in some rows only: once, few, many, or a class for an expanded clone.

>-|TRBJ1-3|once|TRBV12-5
CASGFQDSGNTIYF
TGTGCTAGTGGTTTTCAGGACTCTGGAAACACCATATATTTT
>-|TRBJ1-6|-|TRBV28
CASSTAGSESYNSPLHF
TGTGCCAGCAGCACGGCGGGGTCGGAGTCCTATAATTCACCCCTCCACTTT
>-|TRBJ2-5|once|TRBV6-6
CASSLGGTQYF
TGTGCCAGCAGTTTAGGTGGGACCCAGTACTTC
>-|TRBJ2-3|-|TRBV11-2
CASSLEGPGADTQYF
TGTGCCAGCAGCTTAGAGGGGCCAGGAGCAGATACGCAGTATTTT
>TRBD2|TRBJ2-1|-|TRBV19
CASTGHEAGGYNEQFF
TGTGCCAGTACAGGCCACGAAGCGGGGGGGTACAATGAGCAGTTCTTC
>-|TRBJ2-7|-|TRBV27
CASGWTPYEQYF
TGTGCCAGCGGGTGGACCCCCTACGAGCAGTACTTC
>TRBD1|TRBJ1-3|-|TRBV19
CASSTLGVDRGHYSGNTIYF
TGTGCCAGTAGCACCCTCGGGGTGGACAGGGGCCATTACTCTGGAAACACCATATATTTT
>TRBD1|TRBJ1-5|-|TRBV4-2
CASSHGQGQGNQPQHF
TGTGCCAGCAGCCACGGACAGGGACAAGGCAATCAGCCCCAGCATTTT
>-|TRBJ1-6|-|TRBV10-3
CAISSGTLSSYNSPLHF
TGTGCCATCAGCTCCGGGACTCTGAGCTCCTATAATTCACCCCTCCACTTT
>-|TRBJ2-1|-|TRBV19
CASMRQAAYNEQFF
TGTGCCAGTATGAGGCAAGCGGCCTACAATGAGCAGTTCTTC
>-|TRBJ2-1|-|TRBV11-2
CASSLVGSYNEQFF
TGTGCCAGCAGCTTAGTGGGTAGCTACAATGAGCAGTTCTTC
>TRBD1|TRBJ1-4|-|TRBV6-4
CASSDWDRGATNEKLFF
TGTGCCAGCAGTGACTGGGACAGGGGTGCAACTAATGAAAAACTGTTTTTT
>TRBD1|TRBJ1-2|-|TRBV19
CASSPGQGLGGYTF
TGTGCCAGCTCACCGGGACAGGGGCTTGGGGGCTACACCTTC
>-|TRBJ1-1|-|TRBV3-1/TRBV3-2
CASSPNSGGTEAFF
TGTGCCAGCAGCCCGAACAGCGGGGGCACTGAAGCTTTCTTT
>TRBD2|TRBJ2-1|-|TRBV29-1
CSSTRTSGGTSYNEQFF
TGCAGCTCAACTAGGACTAGCGGGGGTACCTCCTACAATGAGCAGTTCTTC
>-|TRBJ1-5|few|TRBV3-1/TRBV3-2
CASSQGGDWNQPQHF
TGTGCCAGCAGCCAGGGGGGAGATTGGAATCAGCCCCAGCATTTT
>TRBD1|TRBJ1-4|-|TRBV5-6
CASSWGQDTRATNEKLFF
TGTGCCAGCAGCTGGGGACAGGACACACGAGCAACTAATGAAAAACTGTTTTTT
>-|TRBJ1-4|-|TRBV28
CASSELEGANEKLFF
TGTGCCAGCAGTGAGCTTGAGGGTGCTAATGAAAAACTGTTTTTT
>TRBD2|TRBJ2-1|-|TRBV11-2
CASSFIAGESYNEQFF
TGTGCCAGCAGCTTCATAGCGGGAGAGAGCTACAATGAGCAGTTCTTC
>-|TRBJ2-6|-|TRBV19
CASMDSYSGANVLTF
TGTGCCAGTATGGACAGTTACTCTGGGGCCAACGTCCTGACTTTC
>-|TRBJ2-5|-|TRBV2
CASSEETQYF
TGTGCCAGCAGCGAGGAGACCCAGTACTTC
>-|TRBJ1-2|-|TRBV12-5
CASGLVRRQPGVGYTF
TGTGCTAGTGGTTTGGTAAGGCGACAGCCCGGGGTTGGCTACACCTTC
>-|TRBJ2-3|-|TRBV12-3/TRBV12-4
CASSLMGADTQYF
TGTGCCAGCAGTTTAATGGGGGCAGATACGCAGTATTTT
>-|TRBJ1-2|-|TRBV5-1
CASSPPSVYGYTF
TGCGCCAGCAGCCCCCCGAGCGTCTATGGCTACACCTTC
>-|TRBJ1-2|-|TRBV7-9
CASSVQGAGYTF
TGTGCCAGCAGCGTCCAGGGTGCGGGCTACACCTTC
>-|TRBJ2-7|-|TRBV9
CASSVLGAIGGEQYF
TGTGCCAGCAGCGTCCTAGGGGCAATCGGAGGCGAGCAGTACTTC
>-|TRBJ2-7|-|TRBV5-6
CASSLYRGYEQYF
TGTGCCAGCAGCTTGTACCGGGGCTACGAGCAGTACTTC
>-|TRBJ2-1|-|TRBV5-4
CASSLVQYNEQFF
TGTGCCAGCAGCTTGGTCCAGTACAATGAGCAGTTCTTC
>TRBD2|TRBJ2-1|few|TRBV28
CASSQGAGETHNEQFF
TGTGCCAGCAGCCAAGGGGCGGGAGAAACCCACAATGAGCAGTTCTTC
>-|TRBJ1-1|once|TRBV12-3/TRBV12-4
CARKRATNTEAFF
TGTGCCAGAAAACGGGCAACGAACACTGAAGCTTTCTTT
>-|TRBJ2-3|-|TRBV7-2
CASSLVVQSGSTDTQYF
TGTGCCAGCAGCTTAGTAGTTCAAAGCGGAAGCACAGATACGCAGTATTTT
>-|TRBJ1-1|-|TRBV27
CASSLDRLLNTEAFF
TGTGCCAGCAGTTTGGATCGACTTTTGAACACTGAAGCTTTCTTT
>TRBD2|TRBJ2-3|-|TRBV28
CASSAPLGGRETDTQYF
TGTGCCAGCAGCGCCCCCCTTGGCGGGAGGGAGACAGATACGCAGTATTTT
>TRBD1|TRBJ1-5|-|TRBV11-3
CASSLERLGQDNQPQHF
TGTGCCAGCAGCTTAGAGAGATTGGGACAGGACAATCAGCCCCAGCATTTT
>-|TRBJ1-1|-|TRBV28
CASSLWGRITEAFF
TGTGCCAGCAGTTTATGGGGTAGGATCACTGAAGCTTTCTTT
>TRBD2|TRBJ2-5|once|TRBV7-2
CASSLLAGGQETQYF
TGTGCCAGCAGCTTACTAGCGGGGGGCCAAGAGACCCAGTACTTC
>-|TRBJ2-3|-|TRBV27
CASSFRYSRDTQYF
TGTGCCAGCAGTTTCAGATACAGTCGAGATACGCAGTATTTT
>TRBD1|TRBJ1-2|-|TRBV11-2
CASSLAPDRGNGYTF
TGTGCCAGCAGCTTAGCCCCGGACAGGGGAAATGGCTACACCTTC
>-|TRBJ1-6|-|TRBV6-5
CASIRNSEFNSPLHF
TGTGCCAGCATCCGAAACTCAGAATTCAATTCACCCCTCCACTTT
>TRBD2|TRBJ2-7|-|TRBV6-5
CASGTSGREQYF
TGTGCCAGCGGGACTAGCGGGAGAGAGCAGTACTTC
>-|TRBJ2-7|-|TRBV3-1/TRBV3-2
CASSQVHSSYEQYF
TGTGCCAGCAGCCAAGTTCACTCTTCCTACGAGCAGTACTTC
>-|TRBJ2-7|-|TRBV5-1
CASRGAPGNEQYF
TGCGCCAGCAGAGGAGCCCCGGGAAACGAGCAGTACTTC
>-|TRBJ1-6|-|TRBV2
CASSNEDKIYSPLHF
TGTGCCAGCAGTAATGAGGACAAGATATACTCACCCCTCCACTTT
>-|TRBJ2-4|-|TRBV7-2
CASSFGGPDIQYF
TGTGCCAGCAGCTTTGGGGGCCCCGACATTCAGTACTTC
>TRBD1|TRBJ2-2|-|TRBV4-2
CASSQGLRGSRSGTGELFF
TGTGCCAGCAGCCAAGGTCTCAGGGGGTCGAGATCGGGCACCGGGGAGCTGTTTTTT
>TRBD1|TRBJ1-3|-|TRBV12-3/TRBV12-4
CASGTASGNTIYF
TGTGCCAGCGGGACAGCCTCTGGAAACACCATATATTTT
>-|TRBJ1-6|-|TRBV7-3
CASSLSPGSPLHF
TGTGCCAGCAGCTTATCGCCGGGCTCGCCCCTCCACTTT
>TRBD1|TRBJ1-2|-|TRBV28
CASSSQGGGYGYTF
TGTGCCAGCAGTTCTCAGGGGGGCGGCTATGGCTACACCTTC
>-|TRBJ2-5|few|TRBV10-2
CATRLTGETQYF
TGCGCCACAAGGCTGACTGGAGAGACCCAGTACTTC
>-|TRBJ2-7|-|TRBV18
CASSESRGHYEQYF
TGTGCCAGCTCAGAAAGCAGGGGACACTACGAGCAGTACTTC